The rows below give T cell receptor beta chains drawn from one sample of a study of T cell changes during pregnancy in multiple sclerosis. Assay: immunoSEQ multiplex PCR; the TCRdb copy retains only in-frame clones and omits some. The sample records 35,000 to 45,000 clones, 90% being singletons. The sample was peripheral blood, taken in the third trimester of pregnancy. Source of these receptors: a female donor in good health, enrolled as a control in a pregnancy study. Both conserved end residues are part of each CDR3. The D gene is left open where the match is weak. Size values are once, few and many counts, or a class for expanded clones, and some rows have none.

TRBJ1-5,NA,TRBV7-8,NA,TGTGCCAGCAGCCCCGACTGGGGCGATCAGCCCCAGCATTTT,CASSPDWGDQPQHF
TRBJ1-1,NA,TRBV10-3,TRBD1,TGTGCCATCAGTGGCCCCGGGACAGGGGGCTCCGGGGAAGCTTTCTTT,CAISGPGTGGSGEAFF
TRBJ1-1,NA,TRBV7-8,TRBD1,TGTGCCAGCAAGCTTAGCGGAACAGGGGGCACTGAAGCTTTCTTT,CASKLSGTGGTEAFF
TRBJ2-3,NA,TRBV7-3,TRBD2,TGTGCCAGCAGCTCTGGACTAGCGGGGGGTACGCAGTATTTT,CASSSGLAGGTQYF
TRBJ1-1,NA,TRBV11-1,TRBD1,TGTGCCAGCAGTTCGTTTGGGACAGAGAACACTGAAGCTTTCTTT,CASSSFGTENTEAFF
TRBJ1-1,few,TRBV30,NA,TGTGCCTGGAACAGGGCCCGCGAGGCTTTCTTT,CAWNRAREAFF
TRBJ1-6,NA,TRBV27,TRBD1,TGTGCCAGCAGTCCCCGACAGGGAAGCTCACCCCTCCACTTT,CASSPRQGSSPLHF
TRBJ1-1,NA,TRBV30,NA,TGTGCCTGGAGTTCGGGAGACATGAACACTGAAGCTTTCTTT,CAWSSGDMNTEAFF
TRBJ2-7,NA,TRBV27,TRBD2,TGTGCCAGCAGTAACCCCGGGACTAGACAACACGAGCAGTACTTC,CASSNPGTRQHEQYF
TRBJ2-3,NA,TRBV29-1,NA,TGCAGCGCGACAGCCGAGGCAGGCACAGATACGCAGTATTTT,CSATAEAGTDTQYF
TRBJ1-4,NA,TRBV2,NA,TGTGCCACCGCGGGTTTGACTAATGAAAAACTGTTTTTT,CATAGLTNEKLFF
TRBJ1-1,NA,TRBV28,TRBD1,TGTGCCAGCAGTTTGGAGGGGACAGGGGACACTGAAGCTTTCTTT,CASSLEGTGDTEAFF
TRBJ1-2,NA,TRBV10-3,TRBD1,TGTGCCATCAGTGAGTCGAATACAGGGGCCGGAGATGGCTACACCTTC,CAISESNTGAGDGYTF
TRBJ1-1,NA,TRBV19,NA,TGTGCCAGTAGCCCAGTCGGGGTCTACACTGAAGCTTTCTTT,CASSPVGVYTEAFF
TRBJ1-2,NA,TRBV6-5,TRBD1,TGTGCCAGCAGTTACTCTGGACAGGGGACTAACTATGGCTACACCTTC,CASSYSGQGTNYGYTF
TRBJ2-7,NA,TRBV5-1,NA,TGCGCCAGCAGCTTAAATAGAAACGACAGGGAGCAGTACTTC,CASSLNRNDREQYF
TRBJ2-1,NA,TRBV30,NA,TGTGCCTGGAGTCCAGGGAAGAATGAGCAGTTCTTC,CAWSPGKNEQFF
TRBJ2-2,NA,TRBV6-1,NA,TGTGCCAGCCAACCAGGGACACACGACACCGGGGAGCTGTTTTTT,CASQPGTHDTGELFF
TRBJ1-1,NA,TRBV28,NA,TGTGCCAGCAGGTTACAGGGTAACACTGAAGCTTTCTTT,CASRLQGNTEAFF
TRBJ1-4,NA,TRBV6-5,TRBD1,TGTGCCAGCAGTTTGGGACAGGGGGCAGTCAATGAAAAACTGTTTTTT,CASSLGQGAVNEKLFF
TRBJ1-6,NA,TRBV5-1,NA,TGCGCCAGCAGCTTGACAGGTGGATCCAATAATTCACCCCTCCACTTT,CASSLTGGSNNSPLHF
TRBJ2-6,NA,TRBV27,TRBD2,TGTGCCAGCAGCTTAGGGGGGGGCGGGGGGAACTCTGGGGCCAACGTCCTGACTTTC,CASSLGGGGGNSGANVLTF
TRBJ2-7,NA,TRBV28,TRBD2,TGTGCCAGCAGCCGCGGACTAGCGGGAGGGTCCTACGAGCAGTACTTC,CASSRGLAGGSYEQYF
TRBJ2-2,NA,TRBV6-4,TRBD2,TGTGCCAGCAGTGACTCCCCTAGCGGGGCGAACACCGGGGAGCTGTTTTTT,CASSDSPSGANTGELFF
TRBJ2-1,NA,TRBV19,TRBD2,TGTGCCAGTAAGCCTCGGGGTAGCGGGGTTTACAATGAGCAGTTCTTC,CASKPRGSGVYNEQFF
TRBJ1-1,NA,TRBV7-8,NA,TGTGCCAGCAGCCCGAAGGCCCCCAGACAGCTGATGAACACTGAAGCTTTCTTT,CASSPKAPRQLMNTEAFF
TRBJ2-2,NA,TRBV5-1,TRBD2,TGCGCCAGCAGCCCGAATCCAACTAGCGGGGGGAGGAACACCGGGGAGCTGTTTTTT,CASSPNPTSGGRNTGELFF
TRBJ2-1,NA,TRBV10-3,NA,TGTGCCATCAGTGATGGGGGGACAGAAGCAAAAGAGCAGTTCTTC,CAISDGGTEAKEQFF
TRBJ2-7,NA,TRBV28,TRBD1,TGTGCCAGCAGCTTGGGACAGGCGACCTACGAGCAGTACTTC,CASSLGQATYEQYF
TRBJ1-5,few,TRBV21-1,NA,TGTGCCAGCAGCAAAGCACGGGGAGGCAATCAGCCCCAGCATTTT,CASSKARGGNQPQHF
TRBJ1-5,once,TRBV6-1,NA,TGTGCCAGCAGCCAGGACGGCCCAGGGGCCCAGCATTTT,CASSQDGPGAQHF
TRBJ2-4,NA,TRBV7-8,TRBD1,TGTGCCAGCAGTTTTTTTACAGGGGCGGGAAACATTCAGTACTTC,CASSFFTGAGNIQYF
TRBJ2-5,NA,TRBV19,NA,TGTGCCAGTAGCCAGGACAGTAGACAAGAGACCCAGTACTTC,CASSQDSRQETQYF
TRBJ2-3,once,TRBV7-3,TRBD2,TGTGCCAGCAGCACCATAGCGGGAACCACAGATACGCAGTATTTT,CASSTIAGTTDTQYF
TRBJ2-6,NA,TRBV2,NA,TGTGCCAGCGGTCAACAGCCCTCTGGGGCCAACGTCCTGACTTTC,CASGQQPSGANVLTF
TRBJ2-7,NA,TRBV5-1,TRBD1,TGCGCCAGCAGCTTGGGGGTCCAAGGGGGCCGCTACGAGCAGTACTTC,CASSLGVQGGRYEQYF
TRBJ2-4,NA,TRBV5-1,TRBD2,TGCGCCAGCAGCTTGGATCAGCGGGAGGGGGAAAACATTCAGTACTTC,CASSLDQREGENIQYF
TRBJ1-1,NA,TRBV12-5,NA,TGTGCTAGTAGGCGGGAGGGGGGCGTGAGTGTCACTGAAGCTTTCTTT,CASRREGGVSVTEAFF
TRBJ2-7,NA,TRBV15,TRBD1,TGTGCCACCAGCAGGGGCGGGACAGGGGCCTACGAGCAGTACTTC,CATSRGGTGAYEQYF
TRBJ1-2,NA,TRBV5-1,NA,TGCGCCAGCAGCTTGGACAGTGGAAACTATGGCTACACCTTC,CASSLDSGNYGYTF
TRBJ1-1,NA,TRBV7-2,NA,TGTGCCAGCAGCTTACTGGTCAGGGCGGGGAGCACTGAAGCTTTCTTT,CASSLLVRAGSTEAFF
TRBJ1-5,NA,TRBV30,NA,TGTGCCTGGAGTGAATTCTGGGGCCAGCCCCAGCATTTT,CAWSEFWGQPQHF
TRBJ1-3,NA,TRBV6-6,NA,TGTGCCAGCAGTCCGAGGGATCGGTCCGGAAACACCATATATTTT,CASSPRDRSGNTIYF
TRBJ1-2,NA,TRBV19,NA,TGTGCCAGTACCCTGGGACAAAACTATGGCTACACCTTC,CASTLGQNYGYTF